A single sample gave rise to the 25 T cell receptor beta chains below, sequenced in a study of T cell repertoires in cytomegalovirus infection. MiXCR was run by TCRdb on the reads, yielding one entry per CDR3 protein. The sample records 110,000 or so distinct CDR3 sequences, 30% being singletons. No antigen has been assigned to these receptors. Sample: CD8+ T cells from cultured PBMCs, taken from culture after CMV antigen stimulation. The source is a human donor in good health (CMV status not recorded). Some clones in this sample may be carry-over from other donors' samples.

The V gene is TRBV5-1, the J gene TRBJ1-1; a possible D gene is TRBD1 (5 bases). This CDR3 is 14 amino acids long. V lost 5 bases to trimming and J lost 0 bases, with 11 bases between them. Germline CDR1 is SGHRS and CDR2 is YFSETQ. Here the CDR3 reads CASRPGYLNTEAFF. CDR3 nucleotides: TGCGCCAGCAGGCCAGGGTACCTGAACACTGAAGCTTTCTTT.

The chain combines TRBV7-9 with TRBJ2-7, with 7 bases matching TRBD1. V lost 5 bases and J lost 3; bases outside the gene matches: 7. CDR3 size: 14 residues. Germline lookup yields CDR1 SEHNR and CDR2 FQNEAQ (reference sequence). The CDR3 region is CASSPETGIYEQYF. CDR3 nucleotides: TGTGCCAGCAGCCCGGAGACAGGGATCTACGAGCAGTACTTC.

The CDR3: CASSVSTGFEEGAGNTIYF. The CDR3 nucleotides are TGTGCCAGCAGCGTTTCCACGGGGTTCGAGGAGGGGGCTGGAAACACCATATATTTT. J is TRBJ1-3 and V is TRBV9; D may be TRBD1 (6 bases). Germline CDR1 SGDLS, CDR2 YYNGEE. V was shortened by 2 bases and J by 2 bases, with 23 bases between the two germline ends. The CDR3 is 19 amino acids.

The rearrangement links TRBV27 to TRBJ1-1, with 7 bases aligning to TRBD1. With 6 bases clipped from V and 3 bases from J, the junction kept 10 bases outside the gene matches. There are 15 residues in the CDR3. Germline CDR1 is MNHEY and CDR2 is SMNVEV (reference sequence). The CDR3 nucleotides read TGTGCCAGCAGCTCTCCAGGGGGAGCGGACACTGAAGCTTTCTTT. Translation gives CASSSPGGADTEAFF.

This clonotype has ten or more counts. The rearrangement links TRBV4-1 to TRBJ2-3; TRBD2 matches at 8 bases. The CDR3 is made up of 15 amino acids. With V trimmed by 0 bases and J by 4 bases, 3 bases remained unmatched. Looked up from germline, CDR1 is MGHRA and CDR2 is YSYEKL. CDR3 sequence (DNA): TGCGCCAGCAGCCAAGATCCACTAGCGGCAGATACGCAGTATTTT. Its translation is CASSQDPLAADTQYF.

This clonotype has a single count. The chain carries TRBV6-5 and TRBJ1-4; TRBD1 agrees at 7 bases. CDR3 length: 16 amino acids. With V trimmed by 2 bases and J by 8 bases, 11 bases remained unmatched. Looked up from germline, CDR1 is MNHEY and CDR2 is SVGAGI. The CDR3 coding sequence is TGTGCCAGCAGTTACACCTGGGACAGCCCCAACGAAAAACTGTTTTTT. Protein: CASSYTWDSPNEKLFF.

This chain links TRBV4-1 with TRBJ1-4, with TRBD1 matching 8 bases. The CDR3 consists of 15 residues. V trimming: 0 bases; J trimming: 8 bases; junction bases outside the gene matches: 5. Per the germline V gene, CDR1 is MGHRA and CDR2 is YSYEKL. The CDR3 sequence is CASSQEGNRGEKLFF. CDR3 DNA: TGCGCCAGCAGCCAAGAAGGGAACAGGGGGGAAAAACTGTTTTTT.

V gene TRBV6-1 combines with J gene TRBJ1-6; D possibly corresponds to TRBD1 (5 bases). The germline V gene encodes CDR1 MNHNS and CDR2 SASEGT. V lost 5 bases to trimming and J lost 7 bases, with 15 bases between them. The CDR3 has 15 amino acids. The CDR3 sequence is CASSRRAGTNSPLHF. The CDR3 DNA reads TGTGCCAGCAGTCGAAGGGCAGGGACCAATTCACCCCTCCACTTT.

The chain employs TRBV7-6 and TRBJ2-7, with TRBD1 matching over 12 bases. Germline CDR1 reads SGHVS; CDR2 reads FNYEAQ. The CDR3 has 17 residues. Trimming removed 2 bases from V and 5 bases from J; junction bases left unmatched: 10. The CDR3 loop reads CASSLISGTGGPHEQYF. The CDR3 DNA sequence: TGTGCCAGCAGCTTAATTTCCGGGACAGGGGGCCCCCACGAGCAGTACTTC.

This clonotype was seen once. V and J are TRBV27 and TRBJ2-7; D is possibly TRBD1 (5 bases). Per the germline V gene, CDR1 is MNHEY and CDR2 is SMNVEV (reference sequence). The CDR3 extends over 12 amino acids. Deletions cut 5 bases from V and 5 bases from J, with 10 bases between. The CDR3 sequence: CASSARANEQYF. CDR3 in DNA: TGTGCCAGCAGTGCCAGGGCTAACGAGCAGTACTTC.

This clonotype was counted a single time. CDR3 region: CASGPGTEAEQFF. The CDR3 nucleotides are TGTGCCAGCGGGCCCGGGACAGAGGCTGAGCAGTTCTTC. V is TRBV11-2 and J is TRBJ2-1; 7 nucleotides align to TRBD1. The CDR3 contains 13 residues. V lost 8 bases, J lost 9 bases, and 10 bases stayed unmatched. Looked up from germline, CDR1 is SGHAT and CDR2 is FQNNGV.

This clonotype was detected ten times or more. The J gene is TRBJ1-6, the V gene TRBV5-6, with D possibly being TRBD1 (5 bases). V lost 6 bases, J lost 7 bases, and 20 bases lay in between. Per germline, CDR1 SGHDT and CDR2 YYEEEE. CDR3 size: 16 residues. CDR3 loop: CASTLLTGAGNSPLHF. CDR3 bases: TGTGCCAGCACCCTTCTTACCGGGGCTGGGAATTCACCCCTCCACTTT.

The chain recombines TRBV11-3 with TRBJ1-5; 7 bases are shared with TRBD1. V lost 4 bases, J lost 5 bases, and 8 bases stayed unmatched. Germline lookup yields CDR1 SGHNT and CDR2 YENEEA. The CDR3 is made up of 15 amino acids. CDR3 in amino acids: CASSSLTGWDQPQHF. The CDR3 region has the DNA TGTGCCAGCAGCTCCCTGACAGGGTGGGATCAGCCCCAGCATTTT. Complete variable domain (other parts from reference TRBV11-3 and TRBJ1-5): EAGVVQSPRYKIIEKKQPVAFWCNPISGHNTLYWYLQNLGQGPELLIRYENEEAVDDSQLPKDRFSAERLKGVDSTLKIQPAELGDSAVYLCASSSLTGWDQPQHFGDGTRLSIL.

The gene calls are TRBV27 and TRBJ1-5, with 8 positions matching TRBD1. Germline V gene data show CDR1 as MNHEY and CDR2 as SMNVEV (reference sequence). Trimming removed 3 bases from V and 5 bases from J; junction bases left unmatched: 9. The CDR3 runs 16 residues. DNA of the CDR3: TGTGCCAGCAGTTTTGGGGGACAGGTAGGATATCAGCCCCAGCATTTT. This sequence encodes CASSFGGQVGYQPQHF.

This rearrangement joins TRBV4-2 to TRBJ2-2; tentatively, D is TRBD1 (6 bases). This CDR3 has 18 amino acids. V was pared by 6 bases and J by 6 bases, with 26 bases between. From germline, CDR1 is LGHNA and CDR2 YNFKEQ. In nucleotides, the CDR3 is TGTGCCAGCAGACAAATTGGGGGCGAACTAACCCCCGCCGGGGAGCTGTTTTTT. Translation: CASRQIGGELTPAGELFF.

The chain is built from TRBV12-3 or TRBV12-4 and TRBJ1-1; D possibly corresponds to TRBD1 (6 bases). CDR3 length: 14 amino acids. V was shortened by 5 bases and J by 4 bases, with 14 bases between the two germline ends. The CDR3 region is CASSPSRGGTEAFF. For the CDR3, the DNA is TGTGCCAGCAGTCCCTCCAGGGGCGGCACTGAAGCTTTCTTT.

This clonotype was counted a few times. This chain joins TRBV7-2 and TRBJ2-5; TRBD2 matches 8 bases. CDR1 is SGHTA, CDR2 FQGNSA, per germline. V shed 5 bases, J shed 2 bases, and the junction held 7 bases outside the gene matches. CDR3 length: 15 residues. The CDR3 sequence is CASSPRLAIQETQYF. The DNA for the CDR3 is TGTGCCAGCAGCCCCCGACTAGCGATACAAGAGACCCAGTACTTC.

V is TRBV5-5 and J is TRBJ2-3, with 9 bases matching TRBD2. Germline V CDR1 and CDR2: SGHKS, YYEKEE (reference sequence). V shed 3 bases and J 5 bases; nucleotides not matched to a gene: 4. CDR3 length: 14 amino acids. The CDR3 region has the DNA TGTGCCAGCAGCTCTAGCGGGGAGATAGATACGCAGTATTTT. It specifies CASSSSGEIDTQYF. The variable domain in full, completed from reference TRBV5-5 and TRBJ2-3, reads DAGVTQSPTHLIKTRGQQVTLRCSPISGHKSVSWYQQVLGQGPQFIFQYYEKEERGRGNFPDRFSARQFPNYSSELNVNALLLGDSALYLCASSSSGEIDTQYFGPGTRLTVL.

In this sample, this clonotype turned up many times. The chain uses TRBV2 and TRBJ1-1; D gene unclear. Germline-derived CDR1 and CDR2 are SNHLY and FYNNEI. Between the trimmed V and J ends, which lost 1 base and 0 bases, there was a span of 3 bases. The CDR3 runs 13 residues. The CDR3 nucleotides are TGTGCCAGCAGTGAAGGGCTGAACACTGAAGCTTTCTTT. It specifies CASSEGLNTEAFF.

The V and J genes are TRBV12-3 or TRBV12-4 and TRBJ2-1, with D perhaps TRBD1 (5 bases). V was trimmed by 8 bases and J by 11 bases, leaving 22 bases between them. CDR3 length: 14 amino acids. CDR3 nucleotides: TGTGCCAGCCAGGGCCCCGACCCGGGCCTCAAGCAGTTCTTC. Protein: CASQGPDPGLKQFF.

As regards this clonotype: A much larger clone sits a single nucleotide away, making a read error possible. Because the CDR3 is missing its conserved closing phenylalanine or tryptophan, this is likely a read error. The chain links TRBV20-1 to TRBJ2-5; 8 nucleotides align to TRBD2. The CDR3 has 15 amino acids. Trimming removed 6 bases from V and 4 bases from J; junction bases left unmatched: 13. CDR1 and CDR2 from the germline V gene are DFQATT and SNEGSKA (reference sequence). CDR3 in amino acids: CSATPAGVVRETQYL. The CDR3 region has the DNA TGCAGTGCAACCCCAGCGGGGGTGGTCCGAGAGACCCAGTACTTA.

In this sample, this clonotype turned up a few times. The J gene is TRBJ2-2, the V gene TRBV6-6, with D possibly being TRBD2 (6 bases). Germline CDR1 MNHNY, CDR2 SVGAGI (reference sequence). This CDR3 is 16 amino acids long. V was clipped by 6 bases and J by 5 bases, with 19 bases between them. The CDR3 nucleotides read TGTGCCAGCAGCCTCTTCTACGGGGGAAGTACCGGGGAGCTGTTTTTT. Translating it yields CASSLFYGGSTGELFF.

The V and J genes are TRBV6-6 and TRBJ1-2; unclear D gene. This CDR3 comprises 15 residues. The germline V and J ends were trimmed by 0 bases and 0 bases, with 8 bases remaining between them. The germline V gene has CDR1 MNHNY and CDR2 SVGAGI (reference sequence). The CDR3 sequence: CASSYSYVANYGYTF. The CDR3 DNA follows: TGTGCCAGCAGTTACTCGTACGTAGCTAACTATGGCTACACCTTC.

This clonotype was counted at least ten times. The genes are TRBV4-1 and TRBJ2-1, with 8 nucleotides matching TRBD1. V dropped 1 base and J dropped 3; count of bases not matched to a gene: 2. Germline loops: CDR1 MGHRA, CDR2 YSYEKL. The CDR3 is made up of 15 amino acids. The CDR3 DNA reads TGCGCCAGCAGCCAAGTACAGGGGGGCTACAATGAGCAGTTCTTC. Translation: CASSQVQGGYNEQFF.

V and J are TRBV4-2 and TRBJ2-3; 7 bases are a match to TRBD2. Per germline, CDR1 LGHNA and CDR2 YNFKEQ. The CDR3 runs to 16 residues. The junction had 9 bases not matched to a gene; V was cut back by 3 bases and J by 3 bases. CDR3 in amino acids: CASSQLGGTGTDTQYF. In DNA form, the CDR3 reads TGTGCCAGCAGCCAGTTGGGGGGGACGGGAACAGATACGCAGTATTTT.